The source of this TCR beta chain is a study of blood T cells in healthy people across ages. Study-level background: About one barcoded beta molecule was captured per two T cells (by template switching). Whole-study findings and limits: Roughly linear age-related decline in beta diversity appeared, significant by age approximately 43.

Every sample gave at least 6 micrograms of total RNA when it was extracted. This clonotype has only a few counts. Its antigen is undetermined. A second roughly 6 to 11 cycle PCR used barcoded and J-beta primers. TCRdb redid the calling of the 5' RACE reads with MiXCR, one entry per CDR3 protein. The data show hundreds of thousands of distinct CDR3 sequences, about 20% seen once. Germline CDR1 is KGHDR and CDR2 is SFDVKD. The length of the CDR3 is 16 residues. The ends lost 0 bases at V and 5 bases at J; junction bases unmatched: 1. This clonotype was obtained from a man aged 70-80 years in good health. What was sequenced was blood. The chain carries TRBV24-1 and TRBJ2-1; TRBD2 agrees at 12 bases. CDR3: CATSDLGLAGHNEQFF. The CDR3 bases are TGTGCCACCAGTGATTTGGGACTAGCGGGGCACAATGAGCAGTTCTTC.